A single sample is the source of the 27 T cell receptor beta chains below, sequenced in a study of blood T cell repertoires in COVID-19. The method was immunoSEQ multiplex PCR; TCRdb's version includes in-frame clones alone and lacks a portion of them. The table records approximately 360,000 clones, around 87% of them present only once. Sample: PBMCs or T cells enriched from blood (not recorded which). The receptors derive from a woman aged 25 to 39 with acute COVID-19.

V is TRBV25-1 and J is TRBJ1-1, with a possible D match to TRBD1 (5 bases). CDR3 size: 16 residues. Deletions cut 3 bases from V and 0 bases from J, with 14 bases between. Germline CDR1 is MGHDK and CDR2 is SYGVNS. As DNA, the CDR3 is TGTGCCAGCAGTGATTCGGGGGTGACGGTGAACACTGAAGCTTTCTTT. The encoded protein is CASSDSGVTVNTEAFF.

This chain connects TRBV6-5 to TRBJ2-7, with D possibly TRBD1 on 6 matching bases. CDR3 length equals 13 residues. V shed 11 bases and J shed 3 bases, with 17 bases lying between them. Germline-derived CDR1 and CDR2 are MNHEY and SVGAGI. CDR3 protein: CAGGLGELYEQYF. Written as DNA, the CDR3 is TGTGCCGGGGGCCTGGGAGAACTCTACGAGCAGTACTTC.

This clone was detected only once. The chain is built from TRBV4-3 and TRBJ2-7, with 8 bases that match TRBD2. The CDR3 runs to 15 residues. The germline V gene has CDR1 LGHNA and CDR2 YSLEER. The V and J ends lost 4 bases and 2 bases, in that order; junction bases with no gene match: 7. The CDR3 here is CASSPRSGGAYEQYF. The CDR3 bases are TGCGCCAGCAGCCCTAGAAGCGGGGGTGCCTACGAGCAGTACTTC.

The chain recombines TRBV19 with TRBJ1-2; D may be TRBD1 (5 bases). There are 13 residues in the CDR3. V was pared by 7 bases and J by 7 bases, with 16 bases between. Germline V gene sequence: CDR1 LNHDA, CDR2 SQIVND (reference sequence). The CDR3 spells CASTQKGLPGYTF. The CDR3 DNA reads TGTGCCAGTACTCAAAAGGGACTTCCTGGCTACACCTTC.

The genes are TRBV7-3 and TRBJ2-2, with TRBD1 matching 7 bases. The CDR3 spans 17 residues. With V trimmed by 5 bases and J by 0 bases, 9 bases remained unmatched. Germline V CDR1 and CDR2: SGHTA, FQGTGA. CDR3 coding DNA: TGTGCCAGCAGCCCCCAACCTGGGACAGCGAACACCGGGGAGCTGTTTTTT. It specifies CASSPQPGTANTGELFF.

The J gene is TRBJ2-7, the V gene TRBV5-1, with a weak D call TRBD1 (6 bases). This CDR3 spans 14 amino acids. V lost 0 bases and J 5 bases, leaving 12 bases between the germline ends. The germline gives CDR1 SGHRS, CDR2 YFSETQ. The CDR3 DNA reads TGCGCCAGCAGCTTGGCGAGGGGGAAGGACGAGCAGTACTTC. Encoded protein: CASSLARGKDEQYF.

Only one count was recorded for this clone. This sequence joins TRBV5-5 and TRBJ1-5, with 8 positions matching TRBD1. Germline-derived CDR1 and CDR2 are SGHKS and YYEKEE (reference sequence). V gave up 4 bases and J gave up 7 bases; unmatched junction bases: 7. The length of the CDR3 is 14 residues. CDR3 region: CASSQTGVGQPQHF. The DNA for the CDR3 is TGTGCCAGCAGCCAGACAGGGGTCGGGCAGCCCCAGCATTTT.

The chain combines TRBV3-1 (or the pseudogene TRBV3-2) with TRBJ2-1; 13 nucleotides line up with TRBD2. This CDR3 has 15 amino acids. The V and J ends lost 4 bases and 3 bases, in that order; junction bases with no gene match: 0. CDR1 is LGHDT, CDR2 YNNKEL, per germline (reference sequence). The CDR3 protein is CASSRLAGGYNEQFF. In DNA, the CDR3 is TGTGCCAGCAGCCGACTAGCGGGGGGCTACAATGAGCAGTTCTTC.

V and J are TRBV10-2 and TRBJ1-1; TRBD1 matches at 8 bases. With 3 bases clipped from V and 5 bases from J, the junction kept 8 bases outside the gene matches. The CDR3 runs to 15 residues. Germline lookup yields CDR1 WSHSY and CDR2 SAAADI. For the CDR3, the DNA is TGCGCCAGCAGTGATATGGGCAGGGGGCTAACTGAAGCTTTCTTT. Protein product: CASSDMGRGLTEAFF.

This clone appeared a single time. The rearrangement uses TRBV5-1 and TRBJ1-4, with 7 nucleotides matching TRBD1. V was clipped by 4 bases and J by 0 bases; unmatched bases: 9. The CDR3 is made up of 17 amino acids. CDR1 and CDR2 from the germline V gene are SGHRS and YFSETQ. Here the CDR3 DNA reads TGCGCCAGCAGCCCCCGGCCGGGACAGACAACTAATGAAAAACTGTTTTTT. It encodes CASSPRPGQTTNEKLFF.

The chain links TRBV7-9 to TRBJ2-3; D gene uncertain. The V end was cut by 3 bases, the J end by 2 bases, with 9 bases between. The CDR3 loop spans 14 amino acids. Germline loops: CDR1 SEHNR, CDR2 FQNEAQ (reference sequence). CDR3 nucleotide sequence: TGTGCCAGCAGCTTTAGTGTTCTCACAGATACGCAGTATTTT. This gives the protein CASSFSVLTDTQYF.

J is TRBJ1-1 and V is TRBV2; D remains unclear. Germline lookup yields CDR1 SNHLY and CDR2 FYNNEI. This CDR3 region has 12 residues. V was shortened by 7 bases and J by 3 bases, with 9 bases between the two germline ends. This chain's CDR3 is CASIGGHTEAFF. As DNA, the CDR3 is TGTGCCAGCATAGGAGGGCACACTGAAGCTTTCTTT.

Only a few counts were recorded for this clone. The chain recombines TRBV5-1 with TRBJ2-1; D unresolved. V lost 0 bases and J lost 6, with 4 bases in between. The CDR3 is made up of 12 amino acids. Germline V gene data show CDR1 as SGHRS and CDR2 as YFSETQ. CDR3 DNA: TGCGCCAGCAGCTTGGACAGCAATGAGCAGTTCTTC. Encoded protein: CASSLDSNEQFF.

CDR3 loop: CATSGGRQETQYF. CDR3 DNA: TGTGCCACCAGTGGTGGCAGACAAGAGACCCAGTACTTC. The chain links TRBV24-1 to TRBJ2-5; no firm D call. V was shortened by 5 bases and J by 2 bases, with 8 bases between the two germline ends. The CDR3 has 13 amino acids. Per germline, CDR1 KGHDR and CDR2 SFDVKD.

The CDR3 sequence is CATSRRGSYSTDTQYF. The CDR3 coding sequence is TGTGCCACCAGCAGGCGGGGGTCCTACTCCACAGATACGCAGTATTTT. The rearrangement uses TRBV15 and TRBJ2-3, with 7 bases matching TRBD2. The ends lost 3 bases at V and 2 bases at J; junction bases unmatched: 8. CDR1 is LNHNV, CDR2 YYDKDF, per germline (reference sequence). The CDR3 extends over 16 amino acids.

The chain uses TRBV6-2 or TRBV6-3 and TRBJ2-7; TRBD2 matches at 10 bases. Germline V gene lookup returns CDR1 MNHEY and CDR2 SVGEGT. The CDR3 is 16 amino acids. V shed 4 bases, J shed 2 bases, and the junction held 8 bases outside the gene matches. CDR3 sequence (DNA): TGTGCCAGCAGTTCCGGACTAGCGGCGGCCACCTACGAGCAGTACTTC. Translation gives CASSSGLAAATYEQYF.

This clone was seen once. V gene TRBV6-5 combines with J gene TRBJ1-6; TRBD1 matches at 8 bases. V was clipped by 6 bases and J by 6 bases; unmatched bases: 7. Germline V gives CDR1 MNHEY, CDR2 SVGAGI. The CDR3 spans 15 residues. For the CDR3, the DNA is TGTGCCAGCAGAGAGCAGGGGGCAAGTAATTCACCCCTCCACTTT. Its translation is CASREQGASNSPLHF.

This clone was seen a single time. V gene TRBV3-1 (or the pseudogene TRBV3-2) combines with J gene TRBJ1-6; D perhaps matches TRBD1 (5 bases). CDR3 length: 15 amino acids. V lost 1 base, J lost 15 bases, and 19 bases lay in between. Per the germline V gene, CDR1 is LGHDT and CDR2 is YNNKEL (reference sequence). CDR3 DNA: TGTGCCAGCAGCCAAGGGGGCCAGTTCGGGCGTGACCTCCACTTT. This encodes CASSQGGQFGRDLHF.

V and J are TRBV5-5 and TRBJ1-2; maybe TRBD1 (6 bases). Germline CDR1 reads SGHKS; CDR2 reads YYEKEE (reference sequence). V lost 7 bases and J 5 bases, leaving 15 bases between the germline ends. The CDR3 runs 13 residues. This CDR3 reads CASRNTGSYGYTF. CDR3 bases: TGTGCCAGCCGTAATACAGGGTCGTATGGCTACACCTTC.

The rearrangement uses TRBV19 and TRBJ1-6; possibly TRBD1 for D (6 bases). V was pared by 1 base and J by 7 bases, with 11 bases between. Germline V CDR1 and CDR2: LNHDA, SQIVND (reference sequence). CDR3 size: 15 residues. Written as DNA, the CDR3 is TGTGCCAGTAGTATAGGGACAGTTACGAATTCACCCCTCCACTTT. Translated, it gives CASSIGTVTNSPLHF.

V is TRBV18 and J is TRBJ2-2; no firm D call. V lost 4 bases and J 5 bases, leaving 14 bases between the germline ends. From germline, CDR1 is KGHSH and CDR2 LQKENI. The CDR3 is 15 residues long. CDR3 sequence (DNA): TGTGCCAGCTCACAGAGTTTGCCTCGGACCGGGGAGCTGTTTTTT. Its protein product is CASSQSLPRTGELFF.

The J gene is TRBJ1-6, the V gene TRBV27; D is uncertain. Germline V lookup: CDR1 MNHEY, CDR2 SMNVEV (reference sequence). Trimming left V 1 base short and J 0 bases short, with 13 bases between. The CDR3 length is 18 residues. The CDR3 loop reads CASSLLRPGSSYNSPLHF. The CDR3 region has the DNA TGTGCCAGCAGTTTATTGAGGCCCGGTAGCTCCTATAATTCACCCCTCCACTTT.

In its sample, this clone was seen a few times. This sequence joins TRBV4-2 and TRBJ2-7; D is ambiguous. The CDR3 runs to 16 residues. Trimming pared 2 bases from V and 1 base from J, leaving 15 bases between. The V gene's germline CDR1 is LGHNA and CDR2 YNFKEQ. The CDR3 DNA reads TGTGCCAGCAGCCAATCTACAGTGTCCGGATCCTACGAGCAGTACTTC. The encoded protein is CASSQSTVSGSYEQYF.

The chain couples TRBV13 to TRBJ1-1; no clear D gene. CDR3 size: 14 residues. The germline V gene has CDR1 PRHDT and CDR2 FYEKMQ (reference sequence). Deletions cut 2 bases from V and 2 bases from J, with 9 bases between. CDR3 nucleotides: TGTGCCAGCAGCTTACCCAGGCGAAACACTGAAGCTTTCTTT. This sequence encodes CASSLPRRNTEAFF.

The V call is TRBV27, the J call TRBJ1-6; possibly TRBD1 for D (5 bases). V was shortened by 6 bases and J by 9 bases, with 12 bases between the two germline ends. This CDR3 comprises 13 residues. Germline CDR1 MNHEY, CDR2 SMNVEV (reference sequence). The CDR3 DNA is TGTGCCAGCAGCCGACAGAGTAGTTCACCCCTCCACTTT. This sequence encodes CASSRQSSSPLHF.

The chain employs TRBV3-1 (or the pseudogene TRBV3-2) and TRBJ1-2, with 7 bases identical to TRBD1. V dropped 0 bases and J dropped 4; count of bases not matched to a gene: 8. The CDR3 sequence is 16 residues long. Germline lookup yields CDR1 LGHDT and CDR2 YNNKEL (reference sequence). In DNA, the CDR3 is TGTGCCAGCAGCCAAGAAGAGGGACAGATGCTCTATGGCTACACCTTC. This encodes CASSQEEGQMLYGYTF.

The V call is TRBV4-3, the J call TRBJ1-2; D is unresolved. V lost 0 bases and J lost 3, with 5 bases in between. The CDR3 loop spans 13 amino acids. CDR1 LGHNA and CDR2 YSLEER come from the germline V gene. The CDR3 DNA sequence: TGCGCCAGCAGCCAAGAGAGTCACTATGGCTACACCTTC. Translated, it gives CASSQESHYGYTF.